This entry features one T cell receptor (beta chain) sequence. These data originate in a study of blood T cell repertoires in COVID-19. How the authors handled the data: It was from reference gene primer amplification that nucleated cell counts were estimated. The repertoire was sequenced with immunoSEQ multiplex PCR; TCRdb's copy has only in-frame clones and lacks some. V, J and clone size are taken as reported in that table, and D and trimming were inferred from the DNA itself. The sample lists 250,000 or so clones, 88% occurring once. In germline, CDR1 is GTSNPN, CDR2 SVGIG (reference sequence). The CDR3 is 14 residues long. With 2 bases clipped from V and 4 bases from J, the junction kept 4 bases outside the gene matches.

The source material was peripheral blood. The chain combines TRBV30 with TRBJ2-1, with 8 positions matching TRBD2. The TCR comes from a woman between 40 and 55 years old who had recovered from COVID-19. The CDR3 spells CAWSSAGGYNEQFF. The DNA of the CDR3 is TGTGCCTGGAGTAGTGCGGGAGGATACAATGAGCAGTTCTTC.